Listed below are T cell receptor beta chains from one sample, sequenced in a study of T-cell reconstitution after alpha-beta-depleted transplantation in children. Each CDR3 protein gets one entry after TCRdb re-called the PCR reads with MiXCR. The table includes a few hundred thousand distinct CDR3 sequences, 9.7% detected once. The sample here was PBMCs from the stem cell graft donor, taken from the stem cell graft. All receptors derive from a human donor who donated a stem cell graft to a child with SCID. CDR3s include the opening cysteine and the closing phenylalanine or tryptophan. D genes are given only for firm matches. Clone size is not always given. Where it is, it says once, few, many or a class for expanded clones.

j_call v_call d_call clone_size cdr3_length cdr3_nt cdr3_aa
TRBJ1-4 TRBV5-6 . many 16 TGTGCCAGCAGCCCTCTGGGGTCCGCAGCGGGGGAAAAACTGTTTTTT CASSPLGSAAGEKLFF
TRBJ2-1 TRBV11-2 TRBD2 . 17 TGTGCCAGCAGCTCGACTAGCGGGAGAGGAACTTACAATGAGCAGTTCTTC CASSSTSGRGTYNEQFF
TRBJ2-3 TRBV7-2 . many 14 TGTGCCAGCAGCTTCGAACTGGATGGGGATACGCAGTATTTT CASSFELDGDTQYF
TRBJ2-5 TRBV5-1 . few 14 TGCGCCAGCAACCCGGGGGCGATTGGAGAGACCCAGTACTTC CASNPGAIGETQYF
TRBJ2-5 TRBV12-3/TRBV12-4 . many 14 TGTGCCAGCAGTGCGGGACCCAGGCAAGAGACCCAGTACTTC CASSAGPRQETQYF
TRBJ2-3 TRBV13 . many 14 TGTGCCAGCAGCTTAGGGGCGGGGCCAGATACGCAGTATTTT CASSLGAGPDTQYF
TRBJ2-5 TRBV12-3/TRBV12-4 . many 13 TGTGCCAGCAGCTCGGACCCCCGGGAGACCCAGTACTTC CASSSDPRETQYF
TRBJ1-4 TRBV12-3/TRBV12-4 . many 14 TGTGCCAGCAGTTTTGGGGGATGGGACGAAAAACTGTTTTTT CASSFGGWDEKLFF
TRBJ2-7 TRBV5-1 TRBD1 many 15 TGCGCCAGCAGCCCGGGACAGGGGATCTCCTACGAGCAGTACTTC CASSPGQGISYEQYF
TRBJ2-3 TRBV5-1 . . 15 TGCGCCAGCAGCAGCGGGACAGCTGCCACAGATACGCAGTATTTT CASSSGTAATDTQYF
TRBJ2-3 TRBV24-1 . many 14 TGTGCCACCAGTGACCCAAGAAGCACAGATACGCAGTATTTT CATSDPRSTDTQYF
TRBJ2-1 TRBV5-1 TRBD2 many 18 TGCGCCAGCAGCTTGGTGGGGGCTAGCGGGGGACTAAACAATGAGCAGTTCTTC CASSLVGASGGLNNEQFF
TRBJ2-1 TRBV9 TRBD1 many 15 TGTGCCAGCAGCCCAGGGGGACAGGGCTACAATGAGCAGTTCTTC CASSPGGQGYNEQFF
TRBJ1-1 TRBV27 . many 13 TGTGCCAGCAGTCCAGGGCGGTACACTGAAGCTTTCTTT CASSPGRYTEAFF
TRBJ2-1 TRBV6-5 . many 15 TGTGCCAGCAGTCCCCAATCCGGGTTTGGGCATGAGCAGTTCTTC CASSPQSGFGHEQFF
TRBJ1-5 TRBV20-1 . . 15 TGCAGTGCCAGAACCACAGAAAAAGGCAATCAGCCCCAGCATTTT CSARTTEKGNQPQHF